This is a list of T cell receptor beta chains from one sample in a study of blood T cells in healthy people across ages. TCRdb reanalysed the 5' RACE reads using MiXCR and keeps one entry per CDR3 protein. This sample carries approximately 600,000 distinct CDR3 sequences, about 53% of them seen once, and the ten largest clones take approximately 37%. Material: blood. These receptors came from a man between 60 and 75 years old in good health. CDR3s include the opening cysteine and the closing phenylalanine or tryptophan. A row's size may be missing; if present it is once, few, many or a size class.

v_call clone_size cdr3_aa
TRBV10-3 few CAITSGSSHEQYF
TRBV28 once CASSLGTGKGTDTQYF
TRBV2 NA CASSEGSETQYF
TRBV9 NA CASSVCQEGRQVGFFLCYSYEQYF
TRBV7-6 NA CASSLEVWTGGKETQYF
TRBV5-1 NA CASSSASGLDGYTF
TRBV6-6 NA CASSRSDPTGAETQYF
TRBV4-2 NA CASSQAGGGVQETQYF
TRBV4-1 few CASSPGTITDTQYF
TRBV6-6 NA CASRTPDSIYEQYF
TRBV5-4 NA CASSRKQGDLNNEQFF
TRBV2 once CASSVGQVFHEQYF
TRBV25-1 few CASSTVGTGGYEQYF
TRBV29-1 NA CSVEVVRNEQFF
TRBV5-1 NA CASRLSGGPNTGELFF
TRBV29-1 NA CSVDGQRETQYF